The T cell receptor beta chain described here comes from a study of CD8 T cells in Susac syndrome. TCR beta sequencing was performed on blood CD8+ and CD4+ T cells. Those who served as multiple sclerosis controls were treatment-naive patients with stable or active relapsing-remitting disease. In contrast to the negatively isolated CD8+ and CD4+ T cells, TEMRA cells were FACS-enriched. This clonotype was counted a single time. An amount of RNA that ranged from roughly 0.5 to 1 ug was reverse transcribed with random hexamers. Multiplex PCR with immunoSEQ amplified the TCR beta CDR3 across 54 Vbeta and 13 Jbeta. From the immunoSEQ multiplex PCR reads, TCRdb called clonotypes with MiXCR, one entry per CDR3 protein. Of 78,000 or so distinct CDR3 sequences listed, about 94% are singletons. V lost 1 base and J 7 bases, leaving 11 bases between the germline ends. CDR1 MNHEY and CDR2 SMNVEV come from the germline V gene (reference sequence). The CDR3 length is 14 residues.

The chain employs TRBV27 and TRBJ2-1, with D possibly matching TRBD2 (6 bases). The TCR originated in a human donor with multiple sclerosis. Sample: CD8+ T cells from PBMCs. CDR3 residues: CASSLWLATNEQFF. The CDR3 DNA is TGTGCCAGCAGTTTATGGCTAGCGACGAATGAGCAGTTCTTC.